These T cell receptor beta chains were read from a single sample in a study of CD8 T cell repertoires and HIV-1 epitope variants. Only in-frame clones appear in the TCRdb table, and some are missing; sequencing was by immunoSEQ multiplex PCR. The sample shows almost 3,000 clones, approximately 71% of them seen only once. No antigen has been identified for these receptors. Sequenced sample: cultured CD8+ T cells derived from PBMCs. These receptors came from a male donor with HIV. Each CDR3 is given with its conserved first and last residue. A D gene is named only where the DNA matches it firmly. Rows may omit the clone size; those that give it use once, few, many or a size class.

j_gene: TRBJ2-3; abundance: -; d_gene: TRBD2; v_gene: TRBV23-1; CDR3aa: CASLDGRESMTDTQYF; CDR3nt: TGCGCCAGCCTCGATGGGCGGGAGAGTATGACAGATACGCAGTATTTT
j_gene: TRBJ2-6; abundance: -; d_gene: -; v_gene: TRBV12-1; CDR3aa: CASSKIGQSRANVLTF; CDR3nt: TGTGCCAGCAGCAAAATAGGACAAAGTCGGGCCAACGTCCTGACTTTC
j_gene: TRBJ2-7; abundance: -; d_gene: -; v_gene: TRBV28; CDR3aa: CASSLHYEQYF; CDR3nt: TGTGCCAGCAGTCTCCACTACGAGCAGTACTTC
j_gene: TRBJ2-7; abundance: -; d_gene: -; v_gene: TRBV6-6; CDR3aa: CASRPIGGYEQYF; CDR3nt: TGTGCCAGCAGACCTATTGGGGGCTACGAGCAGTACTTC
j_gene: TRBJ1-5; abundance: -; d_gene: TRBD1; v_gene: TRBV29-1; CDR3aa: CSVGDRVYRQPQHF; CDR3nt: TGCAGCGTTGGGGACAGGGTTTACCGTCAGCCCCAGCATTTT
j_gene: TRBJ2-1; abundance: -; d_gene: TRBD2; v_gene: TRBV7-9; CDR3aa: CASSLGPVGGGYNEQFF; CDR3nt: TGTGCCAGCAGCTTAGGCCCCGTGGGGGGGGGCTACAATGAGCAGTTCTTC
j_gene: TRBJ1-1; abundance: -; d_gene: -; v_gene: TRBV27; CDR3aa: CASSLSVYTEAFF; CDR3nt: TGTGCCAGCAGTTTATCGGTTTACACTGAAGCTTTCTTT
j_gene: TRBJ2-1; abundance: -; d_gene: TRBD1; v_gene: TRBV6-1; CDR3aa: CASSEGGQGLDNEQFF; CDR3nt: TGTGCCAGCAGTGAAGGGGGACAGGGGCTAGACAATGAGCAGTTCTTC
j_gene: TRBJ2-3; abundance: -; d_gene: TRBD2; v_gene: TRBV5-1; CDR3aa: CASRTSGSASTDTQYF; CDR3nt: TGCGCCAGTCGGACTAGCGGGAGTGCTAGCACAGATACGCAGTATTTT
j_gene: TRBJ2-3; abundance: few; d_gene: -; v_gene: TRBV28; CDR3aa: CASRRGTYYTDTQYF; CDR3nt: TGTGCCAGCAGACGCGGGACTTACTACACAGATACGCAGTATTTT
j_gene: TRBJ1-1; abundance: few; d_gene: TRBD1; v_gene: TRBV19; CDR3aa: CAFSGGAGAFF; CDR3nt: TGTGCCTTCTCAGGGGGCGCGGGGGCTTTCTTT
j_gene: TRBJ1-1; abundance: -; d_gene: -; v_gene: TRBV28; CDR3aa: CASSPVLGNTEAFF; CDR3nt: TGTGCCAGCAGTCCAGTGCTAGGGAACACTGAAGCTTTCTTT
j_gene: TRBJ2-5; abundance: -; d_gene: -; v_gene: TRBV7-8; CDR3aa: CASSLEFGEEGTQYF; CDR3nt: TGTGCCAGCAGCTTAGAATTTGGGGAAGAAGGGACCCAGTACTTC
j_gene: TRBJ2-7; abundance: -; d_gene: -; v_gene: TRBV27; CDR3aa: CASSSLEGLTYEQYF; CDR3nt: TGTGCCAGCAGTTCGCTCGAGGGGCTGACCTACGAGCAGTACTTC
j_gene: TRBJ1-5; abundance: -; d_gene: -; v_gene: TRBV28; CDR3aa: CASSLPGAGFNNQPQHF; CDR3nt: TGTGCCAGCAGTTTACCCGGGGCAGGCTTTAACAATCAGCCCCAGCATTTT
j_gene: TRBJ2-3; abundance: -; d_gene: -; v_gene: TRBV9; CDR3aa: CASSVVGSSTDTQYF; CDR3nt: TGTGCCAGCAGCGTAGTAGGCAGTAGCACAGATACGCAGTATTTT
j_gene: TRBJ2-5; abundance: -; d_gene: TRBD1; v_gene: TRBV27; CDR3aa: CASSSTTTTQGAKGETQYF; CDR3nt: TGTGCCAGCAGTTCCACGACAACCACACAGGGGGCGAAGGGCGAGACCCAGTACTTC
j_gene: TRBJ2-3; abundance: -; d_gene: TRBD2; v_gene: TRBV19; CDR3aa: CASSIGAGGPTDTQYF; CDR3nt: TGTGCCAGTAGTATAGGAGCGGGGGGCCCCACAGATACGCAGTATTTT
j_gene: TRBJ1-5; abundance: -; d_gene: TRBD1; v_gene: TRBV5-5; CDR3aa: CASSLDTGGGQPQHF; CDR3nt: TGTGCCAGCAGCTTGGATACAGGGGGCGGCCAGCCCCAGCATTTT
j_gene: TRBJ2-1; abundance: -; d_gene: -; v_gene: TRBV10-3; CDR3aa: CAISEGYNEQFF; CDR3nt: TGTGCCATCAGTGAGGGCTACAATGAGCAGTTCTTC
j_gene: TRBJ1-4; abundance: -; d_gene: -; v_gene: TRBV28; CDR3aa: CASSLSDAGVGEKLFF; CDR3nt: TGTGCCAGCAGTCTTTCCGACGCAGGGGTTGGGGAAAAACTGTTTTTT
j_gene: TRBJ2-7; abundance: few; d_gene: -; v_gene: TRBV5-1; CDR3aa: CASRGGYEQYF; CDR3nt: TGCGCCTCCCGCGGCGGGTACGAGCAGTACTTC
j_gene: TRBJ1-2; abundance: -; d_gene: -; v_gene: TRBV27; CDR3aa: CASSSGLGYTF; CDR3nt: TGTGCCAGCAGTTCGGGGTTGGGCTACACCTTC
j_gene: TRBJ2-5; abundance: few; d_gene: TRBD2; v_gene: TRBV9; CDR3aa: CASSTTGTSGGPMYQETQYF; CDR3nt: TGTGCCAGCAGCACCACCGGGACTAGCGGGGGCCCTATGTACCAAGAGACCCAGTACTTC
j_gene: TRBJ2-2; abundance: -; d_gene: -; v_gene: TRBV19; CDR3aa: CASGWGPGELFF; CDR3nt: TGTGCCAGTGGGTGGGGCCCCGGGGAGCTGTTTTTT
j_gene: TRBJ2-3; abundance: -; d_gene: TRBD2; v_gene: TRBV5-1; CDR3aa: CASSLMGTTFSDTQYF; CDR3nt: TGCGCCAGCAGCTTAATGGGGACTACGTTTTCAGATACGCAGTATTTT
j_gene: TRBJ1-3; abundance: -; d_gene: -; v_gene: TRBV27; CDR3aa: CASSTSGSVGNTIYF; CDR3nt: TGTGCCAGTTCTACTTCAGGTTCCGTCGGAAACACCATATATTTT
j_gene: TRBJ2-7; abundance: -; d_gene: TRBD2; v_gene: TRBV7-2; CDR3aa: CASSFGTSGGYEQYF; CDR3nt: TGTGCCAGCAGCTTCGGAACTAGCGGGGGGTACGAGCAGTACTTC
j_gene: TRBJ2-2; abundance: -; d_gene: -; v_gene: TRBV2; CDR3aa: CASSTGTGSWELFF; CDR3nt: TGTGCCAGCAGCACCGGGACTGGCTCCTGGGAGCTGTTTTTT
j_gene: TRBJ1-1; abundance: -; d_gene: -; v_gene: TRBV11-2; CDR3aa: CASSLSGIGIYPEAFF; CDR3nt: TGTGCCAGCAGCTTATCAGGGATTGGGATATACCCTGAAGCTTTCTTT
j_gene: TRBJ1-2; abundance: -; d_gene: -; v_gene: TRBV4-3; CDR3aa: CASSQELGSNYGYTF; CDR3nt: TGCGCCAGCAGCCAAGAGCTCGGATCTAACTATGGCTACACCTTC
j_gene: TRBJ2-1; abundance: -; d_gene: TRBD2; v_gene: TRBV28; CDR3aa: CASSFEFGGFRNEQFF; CDR3nt: TGTGCCAGCAGTTTTGAGTTCGGGGGGTTCCGTAATGAGCAGTTCTTC
j_gene: TRBJ2-3; abundance: once; d_gene: -; v_gene: TRBV9; CDR3aa: CASSAGSDTQYF; CDR3nt: TGTGCCAGCAGCGCCGGGTCAGATACGCAGTATTTT
j_gene: TRBJ1-2; abundance: -; d_gene: -; v_gene: TRBV7-9; CDR3aa: CASSHIKAGGNNYGYTF; CDR3nt: TGTGCCAGCAGTCATATCAAGGCCGGTGGCAATAACTATGGCTACACCTTC
j_gene: TRBJ2-7; abundance: few; d_gene: -; v_gene: TRBV1; CDR3aa: CTSSHSLRYEQYF; CDR3nt: TGCACCAGCAGCCATTCTCTGCGGTACGAGCAGTACTTC
j_gene: TRBJ2-1; abundance: -; d_gene: -; v_gene: TRBV15; CDR3aa: CATSRDRTESFYNEQFF; CDR3nt: TGTGCCACCAGCAGAGATCGGACAGAGTCCTTTTACAATGAGCAGTTCTTC
j_gene: TRBJ2-5; abundance: -; d_gene: TRBD2; v_gene: TRBV9; CDR3aa: CASSPGLAGDGTQYF; CDR3nt: TGTGCCAGCAGCCCAGGACTAGCGGGGGATGGGACCCAGTACTTC
j_gene: TRBJ2-7; abundance: few; d_gene: -; v_gene: TRBV28; CDR3aa: CASSGPDLEQYF; CDR3nt: TGTGCCAGCAGTGGACCGGACCTCGAGCAGTACTTC
j_gene: TRBJ1-3; abundance: -; d_gene: TRBD1; v_gene: TRBV5-8; CDR3aa: CASSRGQGVSGNTIYF; CDR3nt: TGTGCCAGCAGCAGGGGACAGGGCGTCTCTGGAAACACCATATATTTT
j_gene: TRBJ2-1; abundance: -; d_gene: -; v_gene: TRBV19; CDR3aa: CASTPKMADNEQFF; CDR3nt: TGTGCCAGTACCCCCAAGATGGCTGACAATGAGCAGTTCTTC
j_gene: TRBJ2-3; abundance: -; d_gene: -; v_gene: TRBV13; CDR3aa: CASSLQGDTQYF; CDR3nt: TGTGCCAGCAGCCTACAGGGAGATACGCAGTATTTT
j_gene: TRBJ2-1; abundance: -; d_gene: -; v_gene: TRBV7-9; CDR3aa: CASSLARGNEQFF; CDR3nt: TGTGCCAGCAGCTTAGCGCGGGGCAATGAGCAGTTCTTC
j_gene: TRBJ2-5; abundance: -; d_gene: -; v_gene: TRBV6-4; CDR3aa: CASSDRGRETQYF; CDR3nt: TGTGCCAGCAGTGACAGGGGACGAGAGACCCAGTACTTC
j_gene: TRBJ1-3; abundance: -; d_gene: -; v_gene: TRBV19; CDR3aa: CASSRGTGSSGNTIYF; CDR3nt: TGTGCCAGTAGTAGGGGGACGGGAAGCTCTGGAAACACCATATATTTT
j_gene: TRBJ2-3; abundance: -; d_gene: -; v_gene: TRBV4-1; CDR3aa: CASSQDPWGLPTDTQYF; CDR3nt: TGCGCCAGCAGCCAAGATCCCTGGGGACTCCCCACAGATACGCAGTATTTT
j_gene: TRBJ1-5; abundance: -; d_gene: -; v_gene: TRBV6-5; CDR3aa: CASSYTVTDQPQHF; CDR3nt: TGTGCCAGCAGTTACACCGTAACTGATCAGCCCCAGCATTTT
j_gene: TRBJ2-7; abundance: -; d_gene: -; v_gene: TRBV21-1; CDR3aa: CASSKDSGGTYEQYF; CDR3nt: TGTGCCAGCAGCAAAGATAGCGGGGGAACCTACGAGCAGTACTTC
j_gene: TRBJ1-5; abundance: -; d_gene: -; v_gene: TRBV5-1; CDR3aa: CASSPVPDIGRAQPQHF; CDR3nt: TGCGCCAGCAGCCCGGTACCTGACATCGGGAGGGCTCAGCCCCAGCATTTT
j_gene: TRBJ2-1; abundance: -; d_gene: TRBD1; v_gene: TRBV28; CDR3aa: CASSLDRALYNEQFF; CDR3nt: TGTGCCAGCAGTTTGGACAGGGCCCTCTACAATGAGCAGTTCTTC
j_gene: TRBJ1-1; abundance: few; d_gene: TRBD1; v_gene: TRBV28; CDR3aa: CASSPIGQGDTEAFF; CDR3nt: TGTGCCAGCAGTCCGATAGGACAGGGGGACACTGAAGCTTTCTTT
j_gene: TRBJ2-7; abundance: -; d_gene: -; v_gene: TRBV28; CDR3aa: CASSLLAGQHEQYF; CDR3nt: TGTGCCAGCAGTTTATTGGCGGGACAACACGAGCAGTACTTC
j_gene: TRBJ2-3; abundance: -; d_gene: -; v_gene: TRBV6-5; CDR3aa: CASSPHVGLTDTQYF; CDR3nt: TGTGCCAGCAGTCCCCACGTAGGGCTCACAGATACGCAGTATTTT
j_gene: TRBJ2-3; abundance: -; d_gene: -; v_gene: TRBV5-6; CDR3aa: CASSDYLDTDTQYF; CDR3nt: TGTGCCAGCAGTGACTATTTGGACACAGATACGCAGTATTTT